This TCR beta chain emerged from a study of shared T cell receptors in the human thymus. Method: immunoSEQ multiplex PCR; TCRdb's copy keeps in-frame clones and lacks some. The data show 650,000 to 950,000 clones, roughly 85% seen once. The V segment lost 5 bases and the J segment 2 bases; nucleotides outside the gene matches: 9. Germline V gene lookup returns CDR1 MDHEN and CDR2 SYDVKM. CDR3 length: 16 residues. Another study also made use of these data, one on human thymus T cells. Turning to that study: Resections obtained during corrective heart surgery supplied the thymus tissue. Thymic and blood repertoires appeared to display a bias in their usage of V and J genes. Related research described strongly overlapping thymic repertoires in unrelated people.

The source is a girl under three years old with a congenital heart defect. Sequences were obtained from thymocytes. The V call is TRBV28, the J call TRBJ2-3, with 8 bases matching TRBD1. CDR3 sequence (DNA): TGTGCCAGCAGTCTAAGCGGACAGGGCCCCACAGATACGCAGTATTTT. Protein product: CASSLSGQGPTDTQYF.